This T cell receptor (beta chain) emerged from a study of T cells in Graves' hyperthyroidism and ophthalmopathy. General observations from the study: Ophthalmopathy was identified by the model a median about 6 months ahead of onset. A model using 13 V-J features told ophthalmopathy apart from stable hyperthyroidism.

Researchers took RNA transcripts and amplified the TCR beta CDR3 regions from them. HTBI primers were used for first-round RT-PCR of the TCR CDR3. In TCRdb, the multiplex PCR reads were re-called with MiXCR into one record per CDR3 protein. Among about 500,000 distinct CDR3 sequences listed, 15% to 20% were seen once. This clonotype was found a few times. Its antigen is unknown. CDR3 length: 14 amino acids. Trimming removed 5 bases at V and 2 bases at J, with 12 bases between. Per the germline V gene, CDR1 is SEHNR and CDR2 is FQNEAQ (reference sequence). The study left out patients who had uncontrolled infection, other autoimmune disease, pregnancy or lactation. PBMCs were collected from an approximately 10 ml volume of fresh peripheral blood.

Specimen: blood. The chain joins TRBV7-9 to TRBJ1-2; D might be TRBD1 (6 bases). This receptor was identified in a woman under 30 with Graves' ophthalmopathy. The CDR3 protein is CASSLLGQNYGYTF. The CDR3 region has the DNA TGTGCCAGCAGCCTTCTCGGACAGAACTATGGCTACACCTTC.